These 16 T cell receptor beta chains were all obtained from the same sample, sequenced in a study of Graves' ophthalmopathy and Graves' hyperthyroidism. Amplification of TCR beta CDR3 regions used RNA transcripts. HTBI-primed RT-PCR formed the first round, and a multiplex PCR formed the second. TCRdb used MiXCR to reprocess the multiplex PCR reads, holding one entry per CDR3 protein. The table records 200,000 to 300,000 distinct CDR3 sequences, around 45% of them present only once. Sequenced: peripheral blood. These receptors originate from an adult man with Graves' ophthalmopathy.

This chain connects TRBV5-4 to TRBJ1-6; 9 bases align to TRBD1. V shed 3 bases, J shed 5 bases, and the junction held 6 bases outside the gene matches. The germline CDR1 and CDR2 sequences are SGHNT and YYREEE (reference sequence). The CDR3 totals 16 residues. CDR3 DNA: TGTGCCAGCAGCTCCAAGGGACAGGGTCATAATTCACCCCTCCACTTT. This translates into CASSSKGQGHNSPLHF. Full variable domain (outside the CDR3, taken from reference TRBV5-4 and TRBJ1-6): ETGVTQSPTHLIKTRGQQVTLRCSSQSGHNTVSWYQQALGQGPQFIFQYYREEENGRGNFPPRFSGLQFPNYSSELNVNALELDDSALYLCASSSKGQGHNSPLHFGNGTRLTVT.

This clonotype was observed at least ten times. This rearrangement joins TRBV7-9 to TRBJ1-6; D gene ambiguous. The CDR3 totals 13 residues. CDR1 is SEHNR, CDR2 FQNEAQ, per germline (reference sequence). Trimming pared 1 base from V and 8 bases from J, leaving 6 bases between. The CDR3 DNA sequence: TGTGCCAGCAGCTTAGACGGGGATTCACCCCTCCACTTT. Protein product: CASSLDGDSPLHF.

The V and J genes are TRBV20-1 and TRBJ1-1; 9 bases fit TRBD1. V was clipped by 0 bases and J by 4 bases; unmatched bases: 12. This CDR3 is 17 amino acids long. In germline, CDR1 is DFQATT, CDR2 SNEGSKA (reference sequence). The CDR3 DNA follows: TGCAGTGCTAGAGATCCGGGACAGGGCTCTTTGGGCACTGAAGCTTTCTTT. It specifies CSARDPGQGSLGTEAFF.

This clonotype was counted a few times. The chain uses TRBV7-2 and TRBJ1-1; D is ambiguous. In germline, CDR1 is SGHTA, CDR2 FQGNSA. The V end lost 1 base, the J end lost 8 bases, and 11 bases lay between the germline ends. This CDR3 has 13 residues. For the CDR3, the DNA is TGTGCCAGCAGCTTAGATGCGGCCTCAGAAGCTTTCTTT. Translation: CASSLDAASEAFF. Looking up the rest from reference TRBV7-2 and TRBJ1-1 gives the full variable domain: GAGVSQSPSNKVTEKGKDVELRCDPISGHTALYWYRQSLGQGLEFLIYFQGNSAPDKSGLPSDRFSAERTGGSVSTLTIQRTQQEDSAVYLCASSLDAASEAFFGQGTRLTVV.

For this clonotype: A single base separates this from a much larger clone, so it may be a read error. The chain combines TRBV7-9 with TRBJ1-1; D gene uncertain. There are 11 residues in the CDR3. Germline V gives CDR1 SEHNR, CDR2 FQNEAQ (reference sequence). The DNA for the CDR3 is TGTGCCAGCAGCTTTACCACTGGAGCTTTCTTT. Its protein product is CASSFTTGAFF.

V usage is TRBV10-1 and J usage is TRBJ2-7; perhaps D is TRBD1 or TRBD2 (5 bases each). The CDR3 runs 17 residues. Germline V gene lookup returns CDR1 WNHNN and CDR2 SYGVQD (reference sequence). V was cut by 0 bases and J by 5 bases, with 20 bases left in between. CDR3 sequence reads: CASSESPDSRDVNEQYF. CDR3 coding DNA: TGCGCCAGCAGTGAGTCCCCCGATAGCAGGGACGTAAACGAGCAGTACTTC.

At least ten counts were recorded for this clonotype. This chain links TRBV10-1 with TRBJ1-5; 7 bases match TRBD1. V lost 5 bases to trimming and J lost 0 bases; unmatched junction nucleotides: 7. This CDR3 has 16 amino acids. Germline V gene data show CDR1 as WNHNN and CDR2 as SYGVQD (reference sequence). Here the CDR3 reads CASSRDSFLSNQPQHF. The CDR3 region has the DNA TGCGCCAGCAGTCGGGACAGTTTCCTTAGCAATCAGCCCCAGCATTTT.

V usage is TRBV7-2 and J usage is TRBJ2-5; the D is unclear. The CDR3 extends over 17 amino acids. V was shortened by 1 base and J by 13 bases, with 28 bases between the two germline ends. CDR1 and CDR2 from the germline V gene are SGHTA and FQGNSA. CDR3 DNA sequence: TGTGCCAGCAGCTTAGAAATGACTCCAAACTTGCCAAGAGACCGGTACTTC. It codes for CASSLEMTPNLPRDRYF.

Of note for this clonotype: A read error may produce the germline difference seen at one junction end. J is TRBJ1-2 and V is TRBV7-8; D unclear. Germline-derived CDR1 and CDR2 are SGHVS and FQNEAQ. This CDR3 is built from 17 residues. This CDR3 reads CASSQVVQALTSYGYTF. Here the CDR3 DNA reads TGCGCCAGCAGCCAAGTGGTCCAGGCCCTTACCTCCTATGGCTACACCTTC.

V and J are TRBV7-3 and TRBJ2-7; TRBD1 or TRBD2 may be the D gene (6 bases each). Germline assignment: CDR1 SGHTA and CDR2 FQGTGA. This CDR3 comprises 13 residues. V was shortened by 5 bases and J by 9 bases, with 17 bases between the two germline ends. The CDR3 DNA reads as TGTGCCAGCAGCCACGGGGGCCGTCAGGGGCAGTACTTC. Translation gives CASSHGGRQGQYF.

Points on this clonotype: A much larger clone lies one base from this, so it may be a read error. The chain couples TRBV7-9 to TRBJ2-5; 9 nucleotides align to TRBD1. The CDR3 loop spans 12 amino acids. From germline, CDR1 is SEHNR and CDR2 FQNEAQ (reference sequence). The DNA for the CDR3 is TGTGCCGGCACCGAATCCGGGACAGGGTTCAACTTC. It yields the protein CAGTESGTGFNF. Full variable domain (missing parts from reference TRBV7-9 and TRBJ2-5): DTGVSQNPRHKITKRGQNVTFRCDPISEHNRLYWYRQTLGQGPEFLTYFQNEAQLEKSRLLSDRFSAERPKGSFSTLEIQRTEQGDSAMYLCAGTESGTGFNFGPGTRLLVL.

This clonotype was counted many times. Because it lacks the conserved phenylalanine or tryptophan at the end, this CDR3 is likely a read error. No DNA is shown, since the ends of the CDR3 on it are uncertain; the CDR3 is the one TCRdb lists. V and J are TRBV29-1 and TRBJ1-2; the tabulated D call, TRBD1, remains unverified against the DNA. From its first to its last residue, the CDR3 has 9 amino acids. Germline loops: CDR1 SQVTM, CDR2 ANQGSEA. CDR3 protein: CSVASGQAL.

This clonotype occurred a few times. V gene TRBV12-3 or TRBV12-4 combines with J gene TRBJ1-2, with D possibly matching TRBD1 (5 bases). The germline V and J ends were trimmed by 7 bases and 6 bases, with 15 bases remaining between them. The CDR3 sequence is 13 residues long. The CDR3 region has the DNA TGTGCCAGCAAGCCGGACATGCTGAATGGCTACACCTTC. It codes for CASKPDMLNGYTF.

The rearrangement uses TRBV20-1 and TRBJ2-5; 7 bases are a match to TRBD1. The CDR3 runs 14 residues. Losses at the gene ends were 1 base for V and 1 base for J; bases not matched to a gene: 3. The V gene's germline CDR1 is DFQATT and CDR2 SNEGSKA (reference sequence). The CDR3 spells CSARAGTAQETQYF. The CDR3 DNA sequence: TGCAGTGCTAGAGCCGGGACAGCCCAAGAGACCCAGTACTTC.

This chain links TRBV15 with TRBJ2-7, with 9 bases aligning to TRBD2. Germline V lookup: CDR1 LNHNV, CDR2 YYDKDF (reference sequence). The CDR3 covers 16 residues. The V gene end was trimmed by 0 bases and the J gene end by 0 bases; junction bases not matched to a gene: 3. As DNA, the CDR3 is TGTGCCACCAGCAGAGATCTAGCGGGGACCTCCTACGAGCAGTACTTC. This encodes CATSRDLAGTSYEQYF.

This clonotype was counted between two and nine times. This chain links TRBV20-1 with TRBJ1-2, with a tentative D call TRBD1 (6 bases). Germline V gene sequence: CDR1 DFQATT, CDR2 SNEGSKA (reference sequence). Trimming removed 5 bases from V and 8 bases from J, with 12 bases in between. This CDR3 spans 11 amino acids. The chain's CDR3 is CSAQGQGGYTF. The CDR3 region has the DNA TGCAGTGCTCAGGGGCAGGGAGGCTACACCTTC.